One and the same sample provided the 18 T cell receptor beta chains below, sequenced in a study of cytomegalovirus exposure and HLA in healthy donors. It was with 60 Vbeta and 13 Jbeta primers that the PCR ran. Generated by immunoSEQ multiplex PCR, the TCRdb table keeps only in-frame clones and is missing some. Its table lists roughly 80,000 clones. Sequenced sample: PBMCs. The receptors here all came from a girl aged 5 to 17 in good health and CMV-seropositive.

The J gene is TRBJ1-6, the V gene TRBV27; possibly TRBD1 for D (6 bases). Trimming shortened V by 2 bases and J by 7 bases, and 9 bases separated the two germline ends. Germline V gene lookup returns CDR1 MNHEY and CDR2 SMNVEV (reference sequence). This CDR3 comprises 14 residues. CDR3 sequence (DNA): TGTGCCAGCAGTTTAGAGGGGGAAAATTCACCCCTCCACTTT. Protein: CASSLEGENSPLHF.

This sequence joins TRBV19 and TRBJ1-2, with D possibly matching TRBD1 (6 bases). The V end lost 7 bases, the J end lost 8 bases, and 17 bases lay between the germline ends. This CDR3 has 13 amino acids. Germline CDR1 is LNHDA and CDR2 is SQIVND (reference sequence). In DNA, the CDR3 is TGTGCCAGTACCCAAGGGGGAGTATCGGGCTACACCTTC. This gives the protein CASTQGGVSGYTF.

This chain's CDR3 is CASSVAGGGISYNEQFF. CDR3 nucleotides: TGTGCCAGCAGCGTAGCAGGGGGCGGAATAAGTTACAATGAGCAGTTCTTC. The chain carries TRBV9 and TRBJ2-1, with 8 positions matching TRBD1. With 0 bases clipped from V and 4 bases from J, the junction kept 9 bases outside the gene matches. The CDR3 runs 17 residues. The germline V gene has CDR1 SGDLS and CDR2 YYNGEE.

The rearrangement uses TRBV5-6 and TRBJ1-2; the match to TRBD1 covers 8 bases. J was trimmed by 7 bases and V by 5 bases; bases with no gene match: 16. CDR1 and CDR2 (germline): SGHDT, YYEEEE. This CDR3 is built from 16 residues. Here the CDR3 reads CASSYLRDRSGTGYTF. The DNA of the CDR3 is TGTGCCAGCAGTTACCTCCGGGACAGGTCGGGAACTGGCTACACCTTC.

CDR3 in amino acids: CAISESLGGENYGYTF. CDR3 in DNA: TGTGCCATCAGTGAGTCGCTAGGGGGCGAAAACTATGGCTACACCTTC. This chain uses TRBV10-3 with TRBJ1-2; 7 bases are a match to TRBD1. The V gene end was trimmed by 0 bases and the J gene end by 2 bases; junction bases not matched to a gene: 6. Per the germline V gene, CDR1 is ENHRY and CDR2 is SYGVKD. This CDR3 region has 16 residues.

The chain uses TRBV7-9 and TRBJ1-4; the D gene is possibly TRBD1 (6 bases). The germline CDR1 and CDR2 sequences are SEHNR and FQNEAQ (reference sequence). This CDR3 is 12 amino acids long. With 2 bases removed from V and 8 bases from J, the gap between germline ends came to 6 bases. In DNA form, the CDR3 reads TGTGCCAGCAGCTTAACAGGGGAAAAACTGTTTTTT. It specifies CASSLTGEKLFF.

CDR3 coding DNA: TGTGCCAGCAGTCAACTCTATGGCTACACCTTC. It codes for CASSQLYGYTF. The V call is TRBV6-5, the J call TRBJ1-2; D unresolved. The CDR3 is 11 residues long. V lost 5 bases, J lost 4 bases, and 5 bases lay in between. CDR1 is MNHEY and CDR2 is SVGAGI in the germline V gene.

The chain carries TRBV28 and TRBJ1-1, with 9 bases that match TRBD1. The germline V gene has CDR1 MDHEN and CDR2 SYDVKM. V lost 6 bases and J lost 5; bases outside the gene matches: 7. The length of the CDR3 is 14 residues. The CDR3 coding sequence is TGTGCCAGCAGGGCCGGACAGGGGAAGACTGAAGCTTTCTTT. It encodes CASRAGQGKTEAFF.

The chain employs TRBV10-3 and TRBJ2-1; the match to TRBD1 covers 9 bases. The CDR3 covers 13 residues. Germline-derived CDR1 and CDR2 are ENHRY and SYGVKD. J gave up 7 bases and V 6 bases, and 4 bases lay outside the gene matches. The CDR3 DNA sequence: TGTGCCATCAGCCTGGGACAGGGAAATGAGCAGTTCTTC. Encoded protein: CAISLGQGNEQFF.

This sequence joins TRBV4-1 and TRBJ2-5; the D gene is possibly TRBD2 (7 bases). The germline V and J ends were trimmed by 1 base and 9 bases, with 24 bases remaining between them. The CDR3 sequence is 17 residues long. CDR1 MGHRA and CDR2 YSYEKL come from the germline V gene. In DNA, the CDR3 is TGCGCCAGCAGCCAAGTGGGGGGGGGTAAGCGAGGGGGAGCCCAGTACTTC. Its protein is CASSQVGGGKRGGAQYF.

The rearrangement joins TRBV10-3 to TRBJ2-3, with 8 bases aligning to TRBD1. Germline values: CDR1 ENHRY, CDR2 SYGVKD. This CDR3 is 15 amino acids long. The J segment lost 2 bases and the V segment lost 4 bases, leaving 5 bases of the junction unmatched. CDR3 sequence: CAISAGQGPTDTQYF. In DNA, the CDR3 is TGTGCCATCAGTGCTGGACAGGGCCCCACAGATACGCAGTATTTT.

The CDR3 sequence is CASSRGVYNSPLHF. The CDR3 DNA reads TGTGCCAGCAGCCGAGGAGTTTATAATTCACCCCTCCACTTT. This chain uses TRBV7-2 with TRBJ1-6; D ambiguous. Between the trimmed V and J ends, which lost 5 bases and 4 bases, there was a span of 9 bases. This CDR3 comprises 14 residues. Germline CDR1 is SGHTA and CDR2 is FQGNSA.

J is TRBJ2-7 and V is TRBV6-5, with TRBD1 matching 8 bases. After removal of 4 bases from V and 3 bases from J, the junction contained 8 bases not matched to a gene. Per the germline V gene, CDR1 is MNHEY and CDR2 is SVGAGI. This CDR3 contains 15 residues. The CDR3 region has the DNA TGTGCCAGCAGTTCCTTGGGGACAGGAGTCTACGAGCAGTACTTC. The encoded protein is CASSSLGTGVYEQYF.

This chain connects TRBV6-5 to TRBJ1-5, with no clear D. The CDR3 is 15 residues long. Germline V gives CDR1 MNHEY, CDR2 SVGAGI. Trimming left V 11 bases short and J 0 bases short, with 17 bases between. In DNA form, the CDR3 reads TGTGCCTCATCGACGGGGATTAGTAGCAATCAGCCCCAGCATTTT. This sequence encodes CASSTGISSNQPQHF.

Here the CDR3 DNA reads TGCGCCAGCAGCCTCACAGAGATCACTGAAGCTTTCTTT. It is translated as CASSLTEITEAFF. The chain joins TRBV5-1 to TRBJ1-1; D is ambiguous. In germline, CDR1 is SGHRS, CDR2 YFSETQ. The CDR3 runs to 13 residues. The V gene lost 4 bases and the J gene lost 4 bases, with 11 bases spanning the gap.

The chain uses TRBV29-1 and TRBJ1-2; no firm D call. Germline CDR1 SQVTM, CDR2 ANQGSEA. The CDR3 runs 12 residues. Trimming took 7 bases from V and 0 from J, leaving 9 bases between them. CDR3 coding DNA: TGCAGCGCGGGAGAATCTAACTATGGCTACACCTTC. Translating it yields CSAGESNYGYTF.

V and J are TRBV9 and TRBJ2-7; possibly TRBD1 for D (6 bases). Germline V gene data show CDR1 as SGDLS and CDR2 as YYNGEE. This CDR3 is 15 amino acids long. The V end was cut by 4 bases, the J end by 0 bases, with 14 bases between. The CDR3 coding sequence is TGTGCCAGCAGCCCCGAGACAGGTATCTCCTACGAGCAGTACTTC. Translated: CASSPETGISYEQYF. Full variable domain (remainder filled in from reference TRBV9 and TRBJ2-7): DSGVTQTPKHLITATGQRVTLRCSPRSGDLSVYWYQQSLDQGLQFLIQYYNGEERAKGNILERFSAQQFPDLHSELNLSSLELGDSALYFCASSPETGISYEQYFGPGTRLTVT.

CDR3 amino acids: CASSEGQGFTSPLHF. In DNA, the CDR3 is TGTGCCAGCAGCGAAGGACAGGGCTTTACTTCACCCCTCCACTTT. The chain carries TRBV7-2 and TRBJ1-6; 8 nucleotides line up with TRBD1. This CDR3 has 15 residues. V was clipped by 5 bases and J by 9 bases; unmatched bases: 9. Germline V gene sequence: CDR1 SGHTA, CDR2 FQGNSA.